This T cell receptor (beta chain) was documented in a study of cytomegalovirus exposure and HLA in healthy donors. The study's findings and limits: A previous analysis found most TCR beta V segments productive roughly 90% or roughly 30% of the time. It was reported that the classifier diagnosed cytomegalovirus status with high specificity and sensitivity in both the original and validation cohorts. A later analysis linked a missense variant in DCLRE1C to the trimming of TCR beta V and J genes. Later analysis identified over 15,000 TCR beta sequences associated with HLA alleles, using a false discovery rate threshold of 0.05.

Researchers ran the PCR with 60 Vbeta and 13 Jbeta primers. TCRdb's table, derived via immunoSEQ multiplex PCR, lists solely in-frame clones and lacks some. The table shows about 140,000 clones, with approximately 80% occurring only once. J lost 5 bases, V lost 6 bases, and 8 bases had no gene match. From germline, CDR1 is MNHNS and CDR2 SASEGT. The CDR3 is made up of 15 amino acids. As for this clone: Its antigen is unidentified.

The J gene is TRBJ1-5, the V gene TRBV6-1; 9 bases match TRBD1. The source of this sequence is a middle-aged man in good health and CMV-seronegative. The sequencing input was PBMCs. CDR3 sequence reads: CASSRGQGGDQPQHF. The CDR3 bases are TGTGCCAGCAGCCGGGGACAGGGCGGCGATCAGCCCCAGCATTTT.